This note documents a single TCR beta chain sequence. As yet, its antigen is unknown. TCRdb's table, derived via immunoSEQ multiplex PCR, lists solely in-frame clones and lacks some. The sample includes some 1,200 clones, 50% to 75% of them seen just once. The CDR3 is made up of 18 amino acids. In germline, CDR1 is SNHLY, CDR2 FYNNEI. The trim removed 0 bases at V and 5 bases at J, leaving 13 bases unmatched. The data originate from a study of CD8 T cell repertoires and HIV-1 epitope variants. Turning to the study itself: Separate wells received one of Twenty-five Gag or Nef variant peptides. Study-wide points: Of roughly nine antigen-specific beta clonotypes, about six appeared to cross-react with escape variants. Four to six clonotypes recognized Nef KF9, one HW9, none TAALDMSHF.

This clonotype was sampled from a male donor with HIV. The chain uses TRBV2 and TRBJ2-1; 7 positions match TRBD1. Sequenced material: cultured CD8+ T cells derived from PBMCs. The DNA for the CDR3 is TGTGCCAGCAGTGAAGCCCTCCCCGGGACAGTAATAGACAATGAGCAGTTCTTC. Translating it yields CASSEALPGTVIDNEQFF.